This T cell receptor beta chain was documented in a study of CD8+CD57+ T cells in acquired aplastic anemia. The wider study: Average DNA yield from sorted CD4+ and CD8+ cells was around 3.2 ug. In CD4+ cells, healthy donors produced an average of approximately 10 million reads.

The germline CDR1 and CDR2 sequences are LNHDA and SQIVND (reference sequence). V gave up 6 bases and J gave up 9 bases, with 15 bases separating them. The CDR3 consists of 13 residues. Regarding the study as a whole: In common between the patients and the controls were twenty-nine CD8+ CDR3 sequences.

In the case of this clonotype: What it binds is not known.

Genomic DNA acted as the template from which TCR beta VDJ combination and CDR3 sequence profiling were carried out. MiXCR was run by TCRdb on the reads, yielding one entry per CDR3 protein. This table holds around 200,000 distinct CDR3 sequences, around 50% found once. The sequence came from a human donor in good health, serving as a control. Input material: sorted CD4+, CD8+, or CD8+CD57+ T cells (not recorded which) from PBMCs. The genes are TRBV19 and TRBJ1-5; D uncertain. This CDR3 reads CASRSSAMGPQHF. Written as DNA, the CDR3 is TGTGCCAGTAGATCGTCGGCAATGGGGCCCCAGCATTTT.